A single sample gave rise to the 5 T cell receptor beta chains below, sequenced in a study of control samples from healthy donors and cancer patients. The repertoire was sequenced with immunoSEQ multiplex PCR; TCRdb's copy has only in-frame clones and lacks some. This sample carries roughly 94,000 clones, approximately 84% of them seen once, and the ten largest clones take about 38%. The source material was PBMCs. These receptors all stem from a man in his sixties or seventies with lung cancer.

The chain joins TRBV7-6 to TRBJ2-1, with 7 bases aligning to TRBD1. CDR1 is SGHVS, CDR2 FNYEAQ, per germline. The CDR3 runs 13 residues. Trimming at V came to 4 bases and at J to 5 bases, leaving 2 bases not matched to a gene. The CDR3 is CASSWGQHNEQFF. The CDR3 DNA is TGTGCCAGCAGCTGGGGACAGCACAATGAGCAGTTCTTC.

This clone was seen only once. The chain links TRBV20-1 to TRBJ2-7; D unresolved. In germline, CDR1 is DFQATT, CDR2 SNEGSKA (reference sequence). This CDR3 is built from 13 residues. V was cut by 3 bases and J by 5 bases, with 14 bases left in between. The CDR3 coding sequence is TGCAGTGCTAGTGCAGCTAGATCGGACGAGCAGTACTTC. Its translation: CSASAARSDEQYF.

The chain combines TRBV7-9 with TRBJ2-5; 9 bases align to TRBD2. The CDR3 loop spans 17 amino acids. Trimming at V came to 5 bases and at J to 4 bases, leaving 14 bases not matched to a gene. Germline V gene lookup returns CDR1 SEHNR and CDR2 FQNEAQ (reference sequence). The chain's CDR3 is CASSPTRAGGIGETQYF. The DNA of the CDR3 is TGTGCCAGCAGCCCCACTCGAGCGGGGGGTATCGGAGAGACCCAGTACTTC. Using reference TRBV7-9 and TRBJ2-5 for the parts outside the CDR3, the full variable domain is DTGVSQNPRHKITKRGQNVTFRCDPISEHNRLYWYRQTLGQGPEFLTYFQNEAQLEKSRLLSDRFSAERPKGSFSTLEIQRTEQGDSAMYLCASSPTRAGGIGETQYFGPGTRLLVL.

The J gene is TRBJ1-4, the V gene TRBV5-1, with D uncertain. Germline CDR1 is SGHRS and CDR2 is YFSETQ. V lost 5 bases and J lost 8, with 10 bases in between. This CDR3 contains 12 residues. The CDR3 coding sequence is TGCGCCAGCAGGAAGGGAACAGAAAAACTGTTTTTT. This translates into CASRKGTEKLFF.

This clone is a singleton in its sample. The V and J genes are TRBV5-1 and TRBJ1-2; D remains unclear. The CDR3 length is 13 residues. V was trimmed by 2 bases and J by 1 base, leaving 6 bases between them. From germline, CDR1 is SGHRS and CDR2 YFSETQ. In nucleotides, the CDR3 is TGCGCCAGCAGCTTTCAGCTTAACTATGGCTACACCTTC. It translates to CASSFQLNYGYTF.